This TCR beta chain was recorded in a study of CD8 T cells in ankylosing spondylitis. Study outcomes and limitations: Enrichment of disease-linked clones was reportedly significant in matched ankylosing spondylitis synovial fluid. CD8+ cells made up the disease-linked clones, which were relatively rare in peripheral blood.

TCRdb ran MiXCR on the 5' RACE reads and lists one entry per CDR3 protein. Of 100,000 to 150,000 distinct CDR3 sequences in the sample, about 6.5% were seen once. This clonotype was counted many times. Antigen specificity is unknown. The CDR3 is 11 amino acids. With 7 bases removed from V and 2 bases from J, the gap between germline ends came to 9 bases. Germline CDR1 DFQATT, CDR2 SNEGSKA (reference sequence). The source material was blood, either unsorted or a sorted T cell fraction (not recorded which). This chain connects TRBV20-1 to TRBJ2-7, with D uncertain. The clonotype comes from a male donor with ankylosing spondylitis or in good health (not recorded which). The CDR3 sequence: CSGSIAYEQYF. The CDR3 DNA sequence: TGCAGTGGGAGCATTGCCTACGAGCAGTACTTC.